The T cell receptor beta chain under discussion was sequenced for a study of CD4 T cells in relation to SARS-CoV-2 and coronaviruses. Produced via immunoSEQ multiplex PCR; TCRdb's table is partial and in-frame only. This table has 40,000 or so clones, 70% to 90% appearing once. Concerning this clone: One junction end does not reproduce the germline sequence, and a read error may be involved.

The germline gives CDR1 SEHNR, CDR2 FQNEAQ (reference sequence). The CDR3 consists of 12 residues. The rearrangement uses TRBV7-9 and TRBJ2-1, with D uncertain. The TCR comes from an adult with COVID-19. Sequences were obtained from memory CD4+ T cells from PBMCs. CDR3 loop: CATSLTGDEQFF. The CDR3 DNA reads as TGTGCCACCAGCCTCACGGGCGATGAGCAGTTCTTC.